Presented here are 8 T cell receptor beta chains from one specimen sequenced in a study of blood T cell repertoires in COVID-19. The protocol was immunoSEQ multiplex PCR, while the TCRdb copy is restricted to in-frame clones and leaves out a portion. The sample lists roughly 59,000 clones, about 83% occurring once. Sequenced: peripheral blood. The source of these receptors is a human donor in a cohort sampled during active COVID-19.

The rearrangement uses TRBV7-8 and TRBJ2-5, with 14 bases aligning to TRBD2. Germline trimming cut 2 bases from V and 5 bases from J; bases unmatched to any gene: 10. Germline V gene data show CDR1 as SGHVS and CDR2 as FQNEAQ. The CDR3 has 18 residues. The CDR3 nucleotides are TGTGCCAGCAGCTTATGGGGGACTAGCGGGGGCCCCGGGGAGACCCAGTACTTC. This encodes CASSLWGTSGGPGETQYF.

The chain has TRBV7-8 and TRBJ2-2; 9 bases line up with TRBD2. From germline, CDR1 is SGHVS and CDR2 FQNEAQ. CDR3 length equals 16 residues. The V gene end was trimmed by 5 bases and the J gene end by 4 bases; junction bases not matched to a gene: 8. DNA of the CDR3: TGTGCCAGCAGCCCTCAGGGACTAGCCTCCACCGGGGAGCTGTTTTTT. It encodes CASSPQGLASTGELFF.

This chain uses TRBV2 with TRBJ1-4; TRBD1 is a possible D gene (5 bases). V lost 9 bases, J lost 7 bases, and 15 bases lay in between. The CDR3 consists of 13 residues. Germline V CDR1 and CDR2: SNHLY, FYNNEI. The DNA for the CDR3 is TGTGCCAGTAAAAAAGGGGTTGGTGAAAAACTGTTTTTT. This sequence encodes CASKKGVGEKLFF.

This chain connects TRBV4-1 to TRBJ2-3; 10 positions match TRBD2. The CDR3 totals 15 residues. The V gene's germline CDR1 is MGHRA and CDR2 YSYEKL. Trimming removed 6 bases from V and 9 bases from J; junction bases left unmatched: 12. Written as DNA, the CDR3 is TGCGCCAGCAGACCAGGACTAGCGGCTTCAGGGACGCAGTATTTT. Protein sequence: CASRPGLAASGTQYF.

The CDR3 sequence: CASSQAMGLSTPLHF. The CDR3 region has the DNA TGTGCCAGCAGCCAAGCAATGGGACTCTCGACACCCCTCCACTTT. The chain uses TRBV3-1 (or the pseudogene TRBV3-2) and TRBJ1-6; tentatively, D is TRBD1 (5 bases). Trimming took 1 base from V and 11 from J, leaving 15 bases between them. Per germline, CDR1 LGHDT and CDR2 YNNKEL (reference sequence). The CDR3 runs 15 residues.

The rearrangement joins TRBV4-2 to TRBJ1-2; 8 bases are shared with TRBD1. The CDR3 contains 16 residues. Germline V CDR1 and CDR2: LGHNA, YNFKEQ. Unmatched junction bases numbered 9, after V lost 0 bases and J lost 6 bases. As DNA, the CDR3 is TGTGCCAGCAGCCAAGATCCCGCAGGGGGCTTTGATGGCTACACCTTC. It encodes CASSQDPAGGFDGYTF.

J is TRBJ2-3 and V is TRBV2; 10 bases fit TRBD1. This CDR3 comprises 15 residues. CDR1 and CDR2 from the germline V gene are SNHLY and FYNNEI. V gave up 7 bases and J gave up 2 bases; unmatched junction bases: 6. Written as DNA, the CDR3 is TGTGCCAGCAACCCGGACAGGGGGACCACAGATACGCAGTATTTT. It is translated as CASNPDRGTTDTQYF.

The V call is TRBV5-1, the J call TRBJ1-1, with a weak D call TRBD1 (5 bases). Per germline, CDR1 SGHRS and CDR2 YFSETQ. This CDR3 region has 15 residues. The V end was cut by 0 bases, the J end by 4 bases, with 13 bases between. Here the CDR3 reads CASSLALGGTTEAFF. The CDR3 DNA reads as TGCGCCAGCAGCTTGGCCCTGGGGGGGACCACTGAAGCTTTCTTT. Using reference TRBV5-1 and TRBJ1-1 for the parts outside the CDR3, the full variable domain is KAGVTQTPRYLIKTRGQQVTLSCSPISGHRSVSWYQQTPGQGLQFLFEYFSETQRNKGNFPGRFSGRQFSNSRSEMNVSTLELGDSALYLCASSLALGGTTEAFFGQGTRLTVV.